What follows describes a single T cell receptor beta chain. These data come from a study of blood T cell repertoires in COVID-19. Study details: The United States, Italy and Spain provided the acute and convalescent COVID-19 samples.

Participants spanned ages about 18 to 100 years and resided in over 20 US areas. The study recruited exposed participants who had met a COVID-19 case within 2 weeks before entry. In the original processing: By means of reference gene primer amplification, nucleated cell counts were estimated. Sequencing was performed with immunoSEQ multiplex PCR; in TCRdb, only in-frame clones are kept and a portion is missing. V and J calls and clone size are those listed in that table; D and trimming were worked out from the DNA. Among 400,000 to 500,000 clones, about 88% were seen once, and the ten largest hold about 1.4%. Sequencing input: PBMCs or T cells enriched from blood (not recorded which). The clonotype originates from a woman younger than 35 who had been exposed to COVID-19.

The CDR3 here is CASSPVEIGGNYGYTF. The CDR3 DNA follows: TGTGCCAGCTCACCAGTAGAAATCGGCGGGAACTATGGCTACACCTTC. The gene calls are TRBV18 and TRBJ1-2, with D hard to call. Germline V gene lookup returns CDR1 KGHSH and CDR2 LQKENI. The CDR3 extends over 16 amino acids. The V and J ends lost 2 bases and 2 bases respectively, with 15 bases between them. Variable domain in full (rest from reference TRBV18 and TRBJ1-2): NAGVMQNPRHLVRRRGQEARLRCSPMKGHSHVYWYRQLPEEGLKFMVYLQKENIIDESGMPKERFSAEFPKEGPSILRIQQVVRGDSAAYFCASSPVEIGGNYGYTFGSGTRLTVV.